This TCR beta chain was obtained from a study of patients and donors after allogeneic stem cell transplantation. The CDR3 has 14 amino acids. Trimming took 0 bases from V and 1 from J, leaving 9 bases between them. In germline, CDR1 is DFQATT, CDR2 SNEGSKA (reference sequence). Each CDR3 protein gets one entry after TCRdb re-called the RT-PCR reads with MiXCR. The table includes some 880,000 distinct CDR3 sequences, roughly 18% detected once. J is TRBJ1-2 and V is TRBV20-1, with D perhaps matching TRBD1 (5 bases). Sequencing used blood, either unsorted or a sorted T cell fraction (not recorded which). The TCR was taken from a human donor who was either an allogeneic HSCT recipient or a stem cell or donor lymphocyte infusion donor (not recorded which). It is not recorded whose cells these are; they may come from a transplant donor. The DNA for the CDR3 is TGCAGTGCTAGAGACAGGGCTGGTAACTATGGCTACACCTTC. It encodes CSARDRAGNYGYTF.